A selection of T cell receptor beta chains follows, all from one sample in a study of CD8+CD57+ T cells in acquired aplastic anemia. TCRdb re-called the reads through MiXCR, storing one row per CDR3 protein. The sample consists of approximately 300,000 distinct CDR3 sequences, approximately 58% of them appearing once. The specimen sequenced was sorted CD4+, CD8+, or CD8+CD57+ T cells (not recorded which) from PBMCs. These receptors all stem from a human donor with aplastic anemia. Each CDR3 is given with its conserved first and last residue. A D gene is named only where the DNA matches it firmly. The listing skips clone size in some rows; elsewhere it reads once, few, many or a size class.

j_call d_call clone_size v_call cdr3_aa cdr3_nt
TRBJ2-3 - many TRBV30 CAWGTGVTDTQYF TGTGCCTGGGGGACGGGGGTGACAGATACGCAGTATTTT
TRBJ2-1 TRBD2 many TRBV7-9 CASSFGGGLYNEQFF TGTGCCAGCAGCTTCGGCGGGGGACTTTACAATGAGCAGTTCTTC
TRBJ1-1 - - TRBV29-1 CSVDGGRTEAFF TGCAGCGTTGACGGGGGACGCACTGAAGCTTTCTTT
TRBJ1-5 - - TRBV7-9 CASSPPWRNQPQHF TGTGCCAGCAGCCCACCGTGGCGCAATCAGCCCCAGCATTTT
TRBJ2-1 TRBD2 - TRBV20-1 CSARDLLAGDEQFF TGCAGTGCTAGAGATCTACTAGCGGGGGATGAGCAGTTCTTC
TRBJ2-7 TRBD2 many TRBV20-1 CSARDWGLAGDYEQYF TGCAGTGCTAGAGATTGGGGACTAGCGGGGGACTACGAGCAGTACTTC
TRBJ1-1 TRBD1 - TRBV6-5 CASSAMTGGGEAFF TGTGCCAGCAGTGCTATGACAGGGGGCGGAGAAGCTTTCTTT
TRBJ2-3 - few TRBV11-2 CASSPTIGGTQYF TGTGCCAGCAGCCCAACAATCGGGGGTACGCAGTATTTT
TRBJ2-3 - - TRBV7-2 CASSDRLSTDTQYF TGTGCCAGCAGCGACAGACTTAGCACAGATACGCAGTATTTT
TRBJ1-6 - many TRBV12-3/TRBV12-4 CASSFTNSPLHF TGTGCCAGCAGTTTCACTAATTCACCCCTCCACTTT
TRBJ2-2 - - TRBV7-9 CASSPKRRLENTGELFF TGTGCCAGCAGCCCAAAAAGACGACTGGAAAACACCGGGGAGCTGTTTTTT
TRBJ1-4 - - TRBV3-1 CASGGAANEKLFF TGTGCCAGCGGGGGGGCCGCTAATGAAAAACTGTTTTTT
TRBJ1-1 TRBD1 - TRBV9 CASSVHPGTGGLGTEAFF TGTGCCAGCAGCGTGCATCCTGGGACAGGGGGCCTCGGAACTGAAGCTTTCTTT
TRBJ1-4 - many TRBV12-3/TRBV12-4 CASSLLSGTNEKLFF TGTGCCAGCAGTTTATTGTCAGGGACTAATGAAAAACTGTTTTTT
TRBJ1-3 - - TRBV20-1 CSAGVTAGNTIYF TGCAGTGCTGGGGTAACGGCTGGAAACACCATATATTTT
TRBJ2-2 - - TRBV5-1 CASSGVGTGELFF TGCGCCAGCAGTGGTGTAGGGACCGGGGAGCTGTTTTTT
TRBJ2-7 TRBD1 - TRBV12-3/TRBV12-4 CASSPDRGGYEQYF TGTGCCAGCAGCCCTGACAGGGGAGGCTACGAGCAGTACTTC
TRBJ2-5 TRBD2 - TRBV5-1 CASSLGASGETQYF TGCGCCAGCAGCTTGGGTGCTAGCGGGGAGACCCAGTACTTC
TRBJ2-1 - - TRBV12-3/TRBV12-4 CASSEGRTGSYNEQFF TGTGCCAGCAGTGAAGGTCGCACAGGGTCCTACAATGAGCAGTTCTTC
TRBJ2-5 - many TRBV20-1 CSARNAVQETQYF TGCAGTGCTAGAAATGCAGTCCAAGAGACCCAGTACTTC
TRBJ2-2 - many TRBV19 CASSNAGSTGELFF TGTGCCAGTAGTAACGCAGGGAGTACCGGGGAGCTGTTTTTT
TRBJ2-5 - - TRBV2 CASSENRDQETQYF TGTGCCAGCAGTGAAAACAGGGACCAAGAGACCCAGTACTTC
TRBJ2-2 - - TRBV24-1 CATSDFSDTGELFF TGTGCCACCAGTGATTTTAGCGACACCGGGGAGCTGTTTTTT
TRBJ1-1 TRBD1 - TRBV29-1 CSVAGGMMNTEAFF TGCAGCGTCGCAGGGGGCATGATGAACACTGAAGCTTTCTTT
TRBJ2-5 TRBD2 many TRBV9 CASSPKTSSETQYF TGTGCCAGCAGCCCGAAGACTAGCTCGGAGACCCAGTACTTC
TRBJ2-5 - once TRBV2 CASRLTVGVQETQYF TGTGCCAGCAGGCTTACAGTAGGAGTCCAAGAGACCCAGTACTTC
TRBJ2-7 - once TRBV7-9 CASSQEPTAIYEQYF TGCGCCAGCAGCCAAGAGCCTACAGCAATCTACGAGCAGTACTTC
TRBJ1-5 TRBD1 many TRBV20-1 CSARVSGGDVQPQHF TGCAGTGCTAGAGTGTCAGGGGGGGACGTTCAGCCCCAGCATTTT
TRBJ2-7 TRBD2 - TRBV10-3 CAISEDAGRAYEQYF TGTGCCATCAGTGAGGACGCGGGGAGGGCCTACGAGCAGTACTTC
TRBJ2-1 TRBD2 - TRBV25-1 CASSTGLAGQFF TGTGCCAGCAGTACGGGACTAGCGGGGCAGTTCTTC
TRBJ2-7 TRBD1 many TRBV7-9 CASSLPKGQIVYEQYF TGTGCCAGCAGCCTACCAAAGGGACAGATCGTCTACGAGCAGTACTTC
TRBJ2-5 TRBD2 many TRBV5-4 CASSSGTSGQETQYF TGTGCCAGCAGTTCGGGGACTAGCGGACAAGAGACCCAGTACTTC
TRBJ2-7 TRBD2 - TRBV7-9 CASSPVGTSGGPSYEQYF TGTGCCAGCAGCCCAGTCGGGACTAGCGGGGGTCCCTCCTACGAGCAGTACTTC
TRBJ2-1 TRBD1 many TRBV6-5 CASSRDSQGFFNEQFF TGTGCCAGCAGCCGTGACTCACAGGGGTTTTTCAATGAGCAGTTCTTC
TRBJ2-5 - many TRBV3-1 CASSQAAGDETQYF TGTGCCAGCAGCCAAGCAGCCGGGGATGAGACCCAGTACTTC
TRBJ2-1 - - TRBV20-1 CSVRPEPEQFF TGCAGCGTCAGGCCGGAGCCTGAGCAGTTCTTC
TRBJ1-6 - few TRBV7-6 CASSLGENSPLHF TGTGCCAGCAGCTTAGGAGAGAATTCACCCCTCCACTTT
TRBJ1-1 - few TRBV9 CASSLDKGAFF TGTGCCAGCAGCTTAGATAAGGGGGCTTTCTTT
TRBJ2-3 - - TRBV2 CASRQGTSGVRGTQYF TGTGCCAGCCGCCAGGGGACCAGCGGGGTTCGGGGTACGCAGTATTTT
TRBJ1-4 - - TRBV7-9 CASSPGPIEKLFF TGTGCCAGCAGCCCCGGTCCGATCGAAAAACTGTTTTTT
TRBJ2-7 TRBD1 - TRBV7-9 CASSNRDRASYEQYF TGTGCCAGTAGTAACCGGGACAGAGCTTCCTACGAGCAGTACTTC
TRBJ2-2 - many TRBV19 CASSIGGTANTGELFF TGTGCCAGTAGTATAGGTGGGACCGCGAACACCGGGGAGCTGTTTTTT
TRBJ2-7 - - TRBV5-4 CASSLAIGSYEQYF TGTGCCAGCAGCTTGGCCATAGGGAGCTACGAGCAGTACTTC
TRBJ1-1 - few TRBV29-1 CSVTGPGTEAFF TGCAGCGTAACAGGGCCAGGCACTGAAGCTTTCTTT
TRBJ2-7 - - TRBV27 CASRRDTAYEQYF TGTGCCAGCAGAAGGGACACAGCCTACGAGCAGTACTTC
TRBJ2-7 TRBD1 - TRBV20-1 CSAPDRARSYEQYF TGCAGTGCCCCGGACAGGGCCCGCTCCTACGAGCAGTACTTC
TRBJ1-5 TRBD1 - TRBV2 CASTDRDYEQPQHF TGTGCCAGCACCGACAGGGATTACGAGCAGCCCCAGCATTTT
TRBJ2-1 TRBD2 - TRBV19 CASSILTSGGYNEQFF TGTGCCAGTAGTATCCTTACTAGCGGGGGCTACAATGAGCAGTTCTTC
TRBJ2-2 TRBD1 - TRBV6-2/TRBV6-3 CAAATRVTAGTGRGELFF TGTGCCGCCGCGACTCGAGTAACTGCTGGGACAGGGCGCGGGGAGCTGTTTTTT
TRBJ2-4 - few TRBV12-3/TRBV12-4 CASSFQGGGRAKNIQYF TGTGCCAGCAGTTTCCAGGGGGGGGGGAGAGCCAAAAACATTCAGTACTTC
TRBJ2-3 TRBD2 - TRBV20-1 CSASSTSGADTQYF TGCAGTGCTAGCTCGACTAGCGGGGCAGATACGCAGTATTTT
TRBJ2-3 TRBD1 many TRBV20-1 CSARVGTAISDTQYF TGCAGTGCTAGAGTTGGGACAGCCATTTCGGATACGCAGTATTTT
TRBJ2-1 - many TRBV19 CASSGQLNNEQFF TGTGCCAGTAGTGGACAACTAAACAATGAGCAGTTCTTC